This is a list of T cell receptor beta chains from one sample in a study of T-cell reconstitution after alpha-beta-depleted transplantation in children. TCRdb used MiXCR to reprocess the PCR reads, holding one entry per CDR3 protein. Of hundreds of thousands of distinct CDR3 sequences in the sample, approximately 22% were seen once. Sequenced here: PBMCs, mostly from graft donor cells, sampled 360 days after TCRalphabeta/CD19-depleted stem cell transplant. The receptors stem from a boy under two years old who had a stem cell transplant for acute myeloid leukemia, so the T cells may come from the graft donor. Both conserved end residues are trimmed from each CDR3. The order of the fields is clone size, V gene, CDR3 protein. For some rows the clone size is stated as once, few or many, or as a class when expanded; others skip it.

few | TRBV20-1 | SARDQGAGDYGYT
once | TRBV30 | AWREDRRVYEQY
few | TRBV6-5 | ASRGRYEQF
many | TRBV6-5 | ASKAKPDRNQPQH
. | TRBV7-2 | ASSLAVVANYEQY
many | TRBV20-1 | SAEDLTQDEQF
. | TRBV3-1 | ASSQDRLAGTYSYEQY
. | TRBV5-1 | ASSRGRTQY
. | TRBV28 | ASSSPGTGLNQPQH
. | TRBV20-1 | SAPSGGLAGRSTDTQY
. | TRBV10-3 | AIGGRESYEQY
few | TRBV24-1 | ATSDLASTDTQY
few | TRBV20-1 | SASPASGGRETQY
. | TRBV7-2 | ASSDPGLAGADTQY
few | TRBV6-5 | ASSYSPEQGAFYNEQF
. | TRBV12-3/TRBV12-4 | ASSSWAHTEAF
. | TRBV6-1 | ASSVNTGQGSAQY
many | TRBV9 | ASSVATGADTQY
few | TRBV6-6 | ASSYGGGSTF
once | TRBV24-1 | ATSDRQKFQETQY
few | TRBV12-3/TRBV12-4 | ASNVRSGANVLT
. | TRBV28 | ASSLGFSEQF
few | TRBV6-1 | ASSNRLTVHNEQF
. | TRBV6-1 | ASRTVDRVRDGYT
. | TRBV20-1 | SARDFRGLSYNEQF
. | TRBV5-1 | ASSRAGQGADYT
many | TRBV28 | ASSSGALGNEQF
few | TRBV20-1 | SAAPTGDNSPLH
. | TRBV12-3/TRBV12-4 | ASILGGRTGAGELF
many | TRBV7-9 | ASSLALVTGELF
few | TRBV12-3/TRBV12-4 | ASSFPGGGAGTEAF
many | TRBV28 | ARRIGETQY
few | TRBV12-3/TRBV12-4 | ASRIDSLKAF